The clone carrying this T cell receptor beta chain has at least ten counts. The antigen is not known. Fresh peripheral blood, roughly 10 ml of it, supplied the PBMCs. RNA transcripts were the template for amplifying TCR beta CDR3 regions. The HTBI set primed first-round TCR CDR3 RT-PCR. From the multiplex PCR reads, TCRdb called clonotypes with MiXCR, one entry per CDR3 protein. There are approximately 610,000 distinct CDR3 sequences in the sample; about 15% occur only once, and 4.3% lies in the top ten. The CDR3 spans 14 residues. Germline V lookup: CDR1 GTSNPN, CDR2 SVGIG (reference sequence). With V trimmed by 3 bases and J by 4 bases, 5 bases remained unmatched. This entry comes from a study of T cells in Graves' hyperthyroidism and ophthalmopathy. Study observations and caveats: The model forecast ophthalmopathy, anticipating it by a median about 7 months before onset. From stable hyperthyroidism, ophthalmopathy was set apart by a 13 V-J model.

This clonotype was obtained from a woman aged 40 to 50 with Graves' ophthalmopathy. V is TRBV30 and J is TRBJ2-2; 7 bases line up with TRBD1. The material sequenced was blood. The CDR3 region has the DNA TGTGCCTGGAGCGAGGGGGCGAGCACCGGGGAGCTGTTTTTT. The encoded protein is CAWSEGASTGELFF. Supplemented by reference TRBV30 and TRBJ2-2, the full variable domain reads SQTIHQWPATLVQPVGSPLSLECTVEGTSNPNLYWYRQAAGRGLQLLFYSVGIGQISSEVPQNLSASRPQDRQFILSSKKLLLSDSGFYLCAWSEGASTGELFFGEGSRLTVL.